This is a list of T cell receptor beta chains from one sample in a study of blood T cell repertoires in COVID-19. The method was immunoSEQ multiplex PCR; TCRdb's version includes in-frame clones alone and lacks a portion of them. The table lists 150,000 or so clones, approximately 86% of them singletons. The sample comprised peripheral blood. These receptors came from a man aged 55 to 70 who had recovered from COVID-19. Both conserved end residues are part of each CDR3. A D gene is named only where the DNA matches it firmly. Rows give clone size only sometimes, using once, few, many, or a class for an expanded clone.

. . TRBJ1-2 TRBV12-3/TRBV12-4 CASSFVADYGYTF TGTGCCAGCAGTTTCGTGGCAGACTATGGCTACACCTTC
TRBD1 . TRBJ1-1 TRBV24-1 CATSVARGVDTEAFF TGTGCCACCAGTGTGGCCAGGGGGGTAGACACTGAAGCTTTCTTT
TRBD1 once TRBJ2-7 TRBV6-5 CASRTGKSYEQYF TGTGCCAGCAGGACAGGGAAGAGCTACGAGCAGTACTTC
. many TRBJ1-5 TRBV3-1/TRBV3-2 CASSQGGGQPQHF TGTGCCAGCAGCCAAGGCGGAGGTCAGCCCCAGCATTTT
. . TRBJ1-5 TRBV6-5 CASSYKGDDNQPQHF TGTGCCAGCAGTTACAAGGGGGACGACAATCAGCCCCAGCATTTT
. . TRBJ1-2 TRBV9 CASSPSDRTYGYTF TGTGCCAGCAGCCCCTCCGACAGGACCTATGGCTACACCTTC
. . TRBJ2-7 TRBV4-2 CASSQTRAVDTYEQYF TGTGCCAGCAGCCAAACCCGGGCGGTGGACACCTACGAGCAGTACTTC
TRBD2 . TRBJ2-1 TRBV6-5 CASSSPGTSLISEQFF TGTGCCAGCAGTTCCCCGGGGACTAGCCTTATTAGTGAGCAGTTCTTC
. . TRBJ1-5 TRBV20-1 CSASLGSGNQPQHF TGCAGTGCTAGTCTGGGCTCCGGTAATCAGCCCCAGCATTTT
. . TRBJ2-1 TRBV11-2 CASSLEVLGGQSIF TGTGCCAGCAGCTTAGAAGTTTTGGGGGGACAGTCGATCTTC
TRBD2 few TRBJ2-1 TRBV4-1 CASSPSGVAYNEQFF TGCGCCAGCAGCCCCAGCGGGGTAGCCTACAATGAGCAGTTCTTC
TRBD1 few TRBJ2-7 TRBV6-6 CASERTGGLEQYF TGTGCCAGCGAAAGGACAGGGGGGCTGGAGCAGTACTTC
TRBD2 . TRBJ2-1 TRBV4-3 CASSQKAGGPNEQFF TGCGCCAGCAGCCAAAAAGCGGGGGGGCCTAATGAGCAGTTCTTC
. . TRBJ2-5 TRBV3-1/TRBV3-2 CASSQAQRRTQYF TGTGCCAGCAGCCAAGCCCAGAGGCGGACCCAGTACTTC
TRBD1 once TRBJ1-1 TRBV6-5 CASSLYGQVNTEAFF TGTGCCAGCAGTTTGTACGGACAGGTGAACACTGAAGCTTTCTTT
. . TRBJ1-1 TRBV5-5 CASRLPGLNTEAFF TGTGCCAGCAGACTACCGGGGTTGAACACTGAAGCTTTCTTT
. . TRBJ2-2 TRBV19 CASTSGQPKTLTGELFF TGTGCCAGTACCTCAGGACAGCCCAAAACCTTGACCGGGGAGCTGTTTTTT
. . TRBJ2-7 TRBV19 CASSTDSPYEQYF TGTGCCAGTAGCACTGACAGTCCCTACGAGCAGTACTTC
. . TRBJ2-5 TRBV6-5 CASSLEQATETQYF TGTGCCAGCAGTCTCGAACAGGCGACCGAGACCCAGTACTTC
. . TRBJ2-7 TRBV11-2 CASSTSGLAYEQYF TGTGCCAGCAGCACCTCGGGGTTGGCCTACGAGCAGTACTTC
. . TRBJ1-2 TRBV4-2 CASSQEAGEYGYTF TGTGCCAGCAGCCAGGAGGCAGGGGAGTATGGCTACACCTTC
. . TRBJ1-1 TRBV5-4 CASSPRAQMNTEAFF TGTGCCAGCAGCCCCAGAGCACAGATGAACACTGAAGCTTTCTTT
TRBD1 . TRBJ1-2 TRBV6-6 CASSPDRGQGYTF TGTGCCAGCAGCCCTGACAGGGGGCAAGGCTACACCTTC
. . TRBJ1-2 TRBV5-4 CASSFDPGRGYTF TGTGCCAGCAGCTTTGACCCAGGTAGAGGCTACACCTTC
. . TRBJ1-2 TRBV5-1 CASSLIGDRGYTF TGCGCCAGCAGCTTGATAGGGGATCGGGGCTACACCTTC
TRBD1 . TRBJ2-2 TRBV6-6 CASRRSDRANTGELFF TGTGCCAGCAGACGCTCCGACAGGGCCAACACCGGGGAGCTGTTTTTT
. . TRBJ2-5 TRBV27 CASSFSTLGATQYF TGTGCCAGCAGTTTTTCGACTCTGGGGGCGACCCAGTACTTC
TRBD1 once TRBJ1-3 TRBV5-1 CASSYGTAGNTIYF TGCGCCAGCAGCTATGGGACAGCTGGAAACACCATATATTTT
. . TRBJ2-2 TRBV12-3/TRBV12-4 CASSSRGELFF TGTGCCAGCAGTTCCAGGGGGGAGCTGTTTTTT
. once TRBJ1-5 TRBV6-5 CASSLDTLSNQPQHF TGTGCCAGCAGTTTAGATACCCTTAGCAATCAGCCCCAGCATTTT
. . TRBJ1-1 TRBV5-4 CASGRDMNTEAFF TGTGCCAGCGGCCGGGACATGAACACTGAAGCTTTCTTT
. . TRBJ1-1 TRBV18 CASSPSGPAEAFF TGTGCCAGCTCACCCTCAGGGCCCGCTGAAGCTTTCTTT
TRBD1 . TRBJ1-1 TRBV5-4 CASRNPKQGVNTEAFF TGTGCCAGCAGGAACCCGAAACAGGGGGTTAACACTGAAGCTTTCTTT
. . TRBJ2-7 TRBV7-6 CASSWGQAYEQYF TGTGCCAGCAGCTGGGGACAAGCCTACGAGCAGTACTTC
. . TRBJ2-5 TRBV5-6 CASKRDFGEGETQYF TGTGCCAGCAAGAGAGATTTCGGGGAAGGGGAGACCCAGTACTTC
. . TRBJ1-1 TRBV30 CAWSVPGQSIRAFF TGTGCCTGGAGTGTACCAGGACAGTCAATTCGAGCTTTCTTT
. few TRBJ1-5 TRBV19 CASSMRFNQPQHF TGTGCCAGTAGTATGCGGTTCAATCAGCCCCAGCATTTT
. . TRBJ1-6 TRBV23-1 CASSQWCGENSPLHF TGCGCCAGCAGTCAATGGTGTGGAGAGAATTCACCCCTCCACTTT
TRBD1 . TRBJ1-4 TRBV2 CASRTGVNEKLFF TGTGCCAGCCGGACAGGGGTTAATGAAAAACTGTTTTTT
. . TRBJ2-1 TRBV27 CASSPGGSPLYNEQFF TGTGCCAGCAGTCCTGGAGGCTCCCCTTTGTACAATGAGCAGTTCTTC
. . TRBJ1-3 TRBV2 CASIKEVGNTIYF TGTGCCAGCATTAAAGAGGTGGGAAACACCATATATTTT
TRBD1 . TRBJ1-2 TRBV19 CASTDTGTGGSLSYGYTF TGTGCCAGTACCGATACCGGGACAGGGGGCAGTTTGAGCTATGGCTACACCTTC
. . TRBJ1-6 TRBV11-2 CASSPGRFYNSPLHF TGTGCCAGCAGCCCAGGGAGGTTTTATAATTCACCCCTCCACTTT
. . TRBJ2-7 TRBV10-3 CAISPGTFGSYEQYF TGTGCCATCTCCCCCGGGACTTTCGGGTCCTACGAGCAGTACTTC
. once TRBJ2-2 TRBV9 CASSVRPGGRGSSGELFF TGTGCCAGCAGCGTTAGGCCCGGAGGGCGGGGTTCGTCCGGGGAGCTGTTTTTT
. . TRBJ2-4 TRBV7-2 CASSLVWGDSIQYF TGTGCCAGCAGCTTAGTGTGGGGGGATTCAATTCAGTACTTC
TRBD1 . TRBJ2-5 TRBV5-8 CASSAGTGGAETQYF TGTGCCAGCAGCGCCGGGACAGGGGGCGCGGAGACCCAGTACTTC
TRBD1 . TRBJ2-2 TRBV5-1 CASSRRSGTGFTGELFF TGCGCCAGCAGCCGACGGTCCGGGACAGGGTTCACCGGGGAGCTGTTTTTT
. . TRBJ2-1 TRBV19 CASKVLNRDNEQFF TGTGCCAGTAAGGTCCTGAACAGGGACAATGAGCAGTTCTTC
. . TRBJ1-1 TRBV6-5 CASSQGQMNTEAFF TGTGCCAGCAGCCAGGGGCAGATGAACACTGAAGCTTTCTTT
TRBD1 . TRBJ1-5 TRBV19 CASTRGGTGVQPQHF TGTGCCAGTACGAGGGGTGGGACAGGGGTTCAGCCCCAGCATTTT
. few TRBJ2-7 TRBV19 CASSGHRAYEQYF TGTGCCAGTAGCGGTCACAGGGCCTACGAGCAGTACTTC
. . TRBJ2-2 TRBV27 CASSLRVGELFF TGTGCCAGCAGTTTACGTGTCGGGGAGCTGTTTTTT
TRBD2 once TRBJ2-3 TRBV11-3 CASSRLAGGQGSTDTQYF TGTGCCAGCAGCAGGCTAGCGGGGGGGCAGGGTAGCACAGATACGCAGTATTTT
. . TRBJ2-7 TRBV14 CASTKSMGAEQYF TGTGCCAGCACAAAATCAATGGGGGCCGAGCAGTACTTC
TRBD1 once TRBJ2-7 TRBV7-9 CASSTWTGGSYEQYF TGTGCCAGCAGCACCTGGACAGGGGGCTCTTACGAGCAGTACTTC
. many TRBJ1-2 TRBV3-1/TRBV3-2 CASSPRGGVGYTF TGTGCCAGCAGCCCCCGGGGAGGGGTAGGCTACACCTTC
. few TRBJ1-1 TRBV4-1 CASSGSGDTEAFF TGCGCCAGCAGCGGATCGGGGGACACTGAAGCTTTCTTT